This TCR beta chain was retrieved from a study of blood T cell repertoires in COVID-19. Study information: Researchers got acute and convalescent COVID-19 samples from the United States, Italy and Spain. PBMCs, B-cell-depleted T cells, or T cells provided the cDNA or gDNA that made up the material.

Germline trimming cut 5 bases from V and 1 base from J; bases unmatched to any gene: 10. CDR3 size: 16 residues. Germline-derived CDR1 and CDR2 are SGHTA and FQGNSA. How the authors handled the data: Reference gene primer amplification in the assay estimated nucleated cell counts. Sequencing was performed with immunoSEQ multiplex PCR; in TCRdb, only in-frame clones are kept and a portion is missing. V and J calls and clone size are those listed in that table; D and trimming were worked out from the DNA. This table has tens of thousands of clones, over 65% appearing once. Sequencing was carried out using peripheral blood. This TCR derives from a human donor in a cohort sampled during active COVID-19. The V call is TRBV7-2, the J call TRBJ1-1; 7 nucleotides match TRBD1. The CDR3 protein is CASSTHSGTANTEAFF. CDR3 nucleotides: TGTGCCAGCAGCACCCACTCCGGGACAGCGAACACTGAAGCTTTCTTT.